This section outlines one T cell receptor (beta chain) sequence together with its context. The record originates from a study of blood T cells in healthy people across ages. CDR1 is SGHVS and CDR2 is FQNEAQ in the germline V gene. This CDR3 has 15 amino acids. Trimming shortened V by 5 bases and J by 2 bases, and 16 bases separated the two germline ends. Then a second PCR, running roughly 7 to 11 cycles, was carried out with a sample-barcoded 5' primer and a J-beta primer mix. TCRdb passed the 5' RACE reads through MiXCR, listing each CDR3 protein once. The sample consists of about 500,000 distinct CDR3 sequences, under 30% of them appearing once. These same data were also listed under a study on T cells of mothers and their children. According to that study: Slightly higher overlap, not significant, was seen in related mother-child pairs than in unrelated pairs.

The chain employs TRBV7-8 and TRBJ2-7; no clear D. The source is a boy younger than 18 in good health. The sequencing input was blood. The CDR3 region is CASSPLGPNAYEQYF. The CDR3, as DNA: TGTGCCAGCAGCCCACTGGGCCCTAACGCCTACGAGCAGTACTTC.